The clone carrying this TCR beta chain was picked up a small number of times. Collection of 8.5 to 10 milliliters of peripheral blood was performed for each donor. This entry belongs to a study of blood T cells in healthy people across ages. It was with a sample-barcoded 5' primer and a J-beta primer mix that a second PCR of roughly 7 to 12 cycles was run. MiXCR was run by TCRdb on the 5' RACE reads, yielding one entry per CDR3 protein. The sample has around 1,800,000 distinct CDR3 sequences, about 39% seen once. Germline V gene sequence: CDR1 SGDLS, CDR2 YYNGEE. CDR3 length: 18 amino acids. V lost 2 bases, J lost 5 bases, and 23 bases lay in between.

This chain links TRBV9 with TRBJ2-1, with D possibly TRBD2 on 5 matching bases. Sample: blood. The source of this sequence is a human donor in good health. The CDR3 region is CASSVGATLGPQNNEQFF. The CDR3 nucleotides read TGTGCCAGCAGCGTGGGAGCGACCTTAGGACCACAAAACAATGAGCAGTTCTTC. Looking up the rest from reference TRBV9 and TRBJ2-1 gives the full variable domain: DSGVTQTPKHLITATGQRVTLRCSPRSGDLSVYWYQQSLDQGLQFLIQYYNGEERAKGNILERFSAQQFPDLHSELNLSSLELGDSALYFCASSVGATLGPQNNEQFFGPGTRLTVL.